One sample yielded the 2 T cell receptor beta chains listed below, sequenced in a study of T-cell memory formation after mild COVID-19. MiXCR, run by TCRdb on the 5' RACE reads, gives a single entry per CDR3 protein. The sample carries 200,000 to 250,000 distinct CDR3 sequences, more than 8% recorded once. The sample consisted of PBMCs or a T cell subset sorted from them (not recorded which). The receptors here all came from a man younger than 35 who had mild COVID-19 (a few samples of this study predate the infection). Cell type and time point are not known.

In its sample, this clonotype was seen a few times. The chain joins TRBV9 to TRBJ1-6; 8 bases fit TRBD1. Trimming took 3 bases from V and 10 from J; bases not matched to a gene: 9. CDR1 is SGDLS, CDR2 YYNGEE, per germline. The CDR3 sequence is 15 residues long. The chain's CDR3 is CASSGRDRLNSPLHF. The CDR3 DNA is TGTGCCAGCAGCGGCCGGGACAGGTTAAACTCACCCCTCCACTTT.

This clonotype was observed a few times. The chain links TRBV28 to TRBJ1-1; D gene ambiguous. Germline CDR1 reads MDHEN; CDR2 reads SYDVKM. This CDR3 comprises 11 residues. V dropped 7 bases and J dropped 5 bases, with 8 bases sitting between them. The CDR3 here is CASTLWTEAFF. CDR3 bases: TGTGCCAGCACCTTGTGGACTGAAGCTTTCTTT. The whole variable domain, remainder taken from reference TRBV28 and TRBJ1-1, is DVKVTQSSRYLVKRTGEKVFLECVQDMDHENMFWYRQDPGLGLRLIYFSYDVKMKEKGDIPEGYSVSREKKERFSLILESASTNQTSMYLCASTLWTEAFFGQGTRLTVV.